This TCR beta chain was observed in a study of T cells in tuberculosis. About the research overall: The T cells targeted glucose monomycolate, a mycobacterial lipid, via CD1B. Blood was taken before or within 7 days of anti-tuberculosis therapy. Notes on the study in general: Smaller alpha distances in active tuberculosis partly reflected shorter CDR3-alpha lengths.

About this clone itself: Its antigen is as yet unknown.

Repertoires were generated with immunoSEQ multiplex PCR, while TCRdb's copy carries only in-frame clones and drops some. The sample holds about 34,000 clones, 93% seen once. Time point reported: new active TB diagnosis, blood taken before or within 7 days of starting treatment. Included patients were adults of at least 18, HIV-seronegative, South African. V was pared by 8 bases and J by 4 bases, with 17 bases between. CDR1 is MNHEY, CDR2 SVGAGI, per germline. The CDR3 is 15 amino acids. The sequencing here drew on PBMCs, taken at tuberculosis diagnosis. The chain joins TRBV6-5 to TRBJ2-2; a possible D gene is TRBD2 (5 bases). The origin of this receptor is an adult with tuberculosis. The chain's CDR3 is CASGAGRVGTGELFF. The DNA for the CDR3 is TGTGCCAGCGGTGCGGGTCGTGTCGGCACCGGGGAGCTGTTTTTT.